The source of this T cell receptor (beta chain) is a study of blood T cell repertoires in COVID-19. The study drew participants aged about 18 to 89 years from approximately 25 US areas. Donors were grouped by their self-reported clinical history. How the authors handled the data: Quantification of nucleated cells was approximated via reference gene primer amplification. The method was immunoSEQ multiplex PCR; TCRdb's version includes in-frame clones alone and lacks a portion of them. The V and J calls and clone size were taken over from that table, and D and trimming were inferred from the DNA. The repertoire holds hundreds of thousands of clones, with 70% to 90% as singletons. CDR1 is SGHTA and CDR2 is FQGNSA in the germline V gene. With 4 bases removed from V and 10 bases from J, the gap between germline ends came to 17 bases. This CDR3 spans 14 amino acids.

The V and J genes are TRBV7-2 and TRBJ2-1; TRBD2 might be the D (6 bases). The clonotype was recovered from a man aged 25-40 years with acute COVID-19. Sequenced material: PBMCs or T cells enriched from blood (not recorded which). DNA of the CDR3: TGTGCCAGCAGCTCCGGGACTCCGGACGCCGAGCAGTTCTTC. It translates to CASSSGTPDAEQFF.